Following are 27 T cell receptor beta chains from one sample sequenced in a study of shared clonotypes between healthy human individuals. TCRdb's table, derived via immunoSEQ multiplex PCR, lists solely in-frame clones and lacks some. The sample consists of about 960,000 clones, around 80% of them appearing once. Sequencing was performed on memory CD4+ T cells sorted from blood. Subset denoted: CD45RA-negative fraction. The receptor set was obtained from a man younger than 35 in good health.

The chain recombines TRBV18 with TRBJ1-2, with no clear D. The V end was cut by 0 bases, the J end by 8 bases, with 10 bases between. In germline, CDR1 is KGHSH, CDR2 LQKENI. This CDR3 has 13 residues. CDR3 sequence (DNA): TGTGCCAGCTCACCACCGGAACGGTTGGGCTACACCTTC. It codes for CASSPPERLGYTF.

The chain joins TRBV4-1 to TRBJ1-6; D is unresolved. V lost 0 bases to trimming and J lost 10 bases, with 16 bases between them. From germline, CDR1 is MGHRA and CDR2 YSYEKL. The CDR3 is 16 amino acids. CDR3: CASSQDRANLGSPLHF. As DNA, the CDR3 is TGCGCCAGCAGCCAAGATCGGGCAAACTTGGGGTCACCCCTCCACTTT.

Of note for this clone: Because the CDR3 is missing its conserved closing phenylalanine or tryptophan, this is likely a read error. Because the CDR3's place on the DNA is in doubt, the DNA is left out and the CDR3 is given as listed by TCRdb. CDR3 amino acids: CASSLRDSQ. The chain has TRBV28 and TRBJ1-2; the table gives TRBD1 as D, unverified against the DNA. The CDR3 region is 9 residues in length, termini included. Germline V gene sequence: CDR1 MDHEN, CDR2 SYDVKM.

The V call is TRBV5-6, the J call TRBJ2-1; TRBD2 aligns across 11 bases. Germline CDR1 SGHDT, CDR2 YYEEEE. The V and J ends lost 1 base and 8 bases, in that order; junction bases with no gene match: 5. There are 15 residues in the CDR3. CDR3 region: CASSLYLAGGDEQFF. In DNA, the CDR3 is TGTGCCAGCAGCTTGTACCTAGCGGGAGGCGATGAGCAGTTCTTC.

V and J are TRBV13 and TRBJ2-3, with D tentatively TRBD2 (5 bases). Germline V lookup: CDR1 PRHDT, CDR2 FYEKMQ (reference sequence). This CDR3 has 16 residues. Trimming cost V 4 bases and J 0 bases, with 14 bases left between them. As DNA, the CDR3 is TGTGCCAGCAGCTCTAGCCACCGTAGAAGCACAGATACGCAGTATTTT. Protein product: CASSSSHRRSTDTQYF.

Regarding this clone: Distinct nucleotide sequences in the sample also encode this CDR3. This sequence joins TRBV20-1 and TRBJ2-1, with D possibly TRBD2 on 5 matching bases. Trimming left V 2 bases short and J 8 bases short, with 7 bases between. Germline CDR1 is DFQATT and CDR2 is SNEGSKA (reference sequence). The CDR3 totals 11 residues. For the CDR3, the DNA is TGCAGTGCTAGAACTAGTTATGAGCAGTTCTTC. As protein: CSARTSYEQFF.

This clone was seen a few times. The CDR3: CASSIDDRGIEKLFF. The DNA of the CDR3 is TGTGCCAGTAGTATAGACGACAGGGGCATCGAAAAACTGTTTTTT. The chain uses TRBV19 and TRBJ1-4; TRBD1 matches at 8 bases. CDR1 and CDR2 (germline): LNHDA, SQIVND (reference sequence). The CDR3 is 15 residues long. The junction had 5 bases not matched to a gene; V was cut back by 0 bases and J by 8 bases. The whole variable domain, filled in from reference TRBV19 and TRBJ1-4, reads DGGITQSPKYLFRKEGQNVTLSCEQNLNHDAMYWYRQDPGQGLRLIYYSQIVNDFQKGDIAEGYSVSREKKESFPLTVTSAQKNPTAFYLCASSIDDRGIEKLFFGSGTQLSVL.

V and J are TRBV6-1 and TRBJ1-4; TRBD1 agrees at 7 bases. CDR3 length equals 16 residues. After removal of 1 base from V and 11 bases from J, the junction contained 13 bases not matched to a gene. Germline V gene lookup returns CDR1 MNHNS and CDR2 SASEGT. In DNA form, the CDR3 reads TGTGCCAGCAGTGAAGAATCAGGGGGGTTAATGAAGAAACTGTTTTTT. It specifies CASSEESGGLMKKLFF.

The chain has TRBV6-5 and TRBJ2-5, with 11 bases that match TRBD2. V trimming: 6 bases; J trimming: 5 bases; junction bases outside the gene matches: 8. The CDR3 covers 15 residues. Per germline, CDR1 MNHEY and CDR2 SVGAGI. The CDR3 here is CASSNSGGASETQYF. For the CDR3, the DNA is TGTGCCAGCAGCAATAGCGGGGGGGCTTCGGAGACCCAGTACTTC.

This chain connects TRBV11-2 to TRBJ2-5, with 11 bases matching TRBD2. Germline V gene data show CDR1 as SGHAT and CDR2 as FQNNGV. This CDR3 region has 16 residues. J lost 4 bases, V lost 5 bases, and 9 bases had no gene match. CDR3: CASSTRLAGYAETQYF. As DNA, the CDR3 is TGTGCCAGCAGCACAAGACTAGCGGGATATGCAGAGACCCAGTACTTC.

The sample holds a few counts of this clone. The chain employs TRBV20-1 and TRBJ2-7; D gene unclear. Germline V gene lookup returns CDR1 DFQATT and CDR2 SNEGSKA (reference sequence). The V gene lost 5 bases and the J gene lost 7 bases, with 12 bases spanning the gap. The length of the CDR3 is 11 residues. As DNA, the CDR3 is TGCAGTGCTCTAGGATTGGGGGAGCAGTACTTC. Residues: CSALGLGEQYF.

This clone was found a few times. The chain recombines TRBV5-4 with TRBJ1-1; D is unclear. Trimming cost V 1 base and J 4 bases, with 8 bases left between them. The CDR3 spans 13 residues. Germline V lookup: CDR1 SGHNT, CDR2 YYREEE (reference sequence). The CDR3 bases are TGTGCCAGCAGCTTGTTTGTGGGCACTGAAGCTTTCTTT. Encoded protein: CASSLFVGTEAFF. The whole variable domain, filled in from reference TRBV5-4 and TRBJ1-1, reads ETGVTQSPTHLIKTRGQQVTLRCSSQSGHNTVSWYQQALGQGPQFIFQYYREEENGRGNFPPRFSGLQFPNYSSELNVNALELDDSALYLCASSLFVGTEAFFGQGTRLTVV.

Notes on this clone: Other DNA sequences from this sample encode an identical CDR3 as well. This chain's CDR3 is CASSLLSGAGNTIYF. The CDR3 nucleotides read TGTGCCAGCAGCTTACTTTCAGGTGCTGGAAACACCATATATTTT. V is TRBV7-2 and J is TRBJ1-3; D remains ambiguous. Germline lookup yields CDR1 SGHTA and CDR2 FQGNSA. V gave up 2 bases and J gave up 2 bases, with 10 bases separating them. The CDR3 contains 15 residues.

CDR3 bases: TGTGCCAGCAGCTGGACAGGCGTCGGGTATGAAAAACTGTTTTTT. As protein: CASSWTGVGYEKLFF. The V and J genes are TRBV11-2 and TRBJ1-4, with 7 bases aligning to TRBD1. Germline CDR1 SGHAT, CDR2 FQNNGV. Trimming at V came to 4 bases and at J to 6 bases, leaving 8 bases not matched to a gene. The CDR3 extends over 15 amino acids.

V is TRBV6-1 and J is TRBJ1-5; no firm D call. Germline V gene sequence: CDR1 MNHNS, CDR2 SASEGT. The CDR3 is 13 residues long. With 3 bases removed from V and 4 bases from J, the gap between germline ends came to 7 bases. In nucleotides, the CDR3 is TGTGCCAGCAGTGACATTTTTAATCAGCCCCAGCATTTT. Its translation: CASSDIFNQPQHF.

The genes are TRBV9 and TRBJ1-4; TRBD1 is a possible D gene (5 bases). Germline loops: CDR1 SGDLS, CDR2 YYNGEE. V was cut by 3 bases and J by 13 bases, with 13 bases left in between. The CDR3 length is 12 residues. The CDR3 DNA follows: TGTGCCAGCAGCGGGCGGGGGATCGGACTGTTTTTT. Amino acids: CASSGRGIGLFF.

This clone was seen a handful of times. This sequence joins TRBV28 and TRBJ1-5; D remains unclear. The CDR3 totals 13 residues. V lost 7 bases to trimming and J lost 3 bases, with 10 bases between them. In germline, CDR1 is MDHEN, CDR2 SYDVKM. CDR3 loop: CASKMTANQPQHF. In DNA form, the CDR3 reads TGTGCCAGCAAAATGACGGCCAATCAGCCCCAGCATTTT. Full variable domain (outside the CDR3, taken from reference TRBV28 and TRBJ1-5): DVKVTQSSRYLVKRTGEKVFLECVQDMDHENMFWYRQDPGLGLRLIYFSYDVKMKEKGDIPEGYSVSREKKERFSLILESASTNQTSMYLCASKMTANQPQHFGDGTRLSIL.

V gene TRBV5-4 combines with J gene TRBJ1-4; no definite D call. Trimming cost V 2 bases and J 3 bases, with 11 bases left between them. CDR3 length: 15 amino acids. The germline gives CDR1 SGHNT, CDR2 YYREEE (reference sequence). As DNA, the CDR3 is TGTGCCAGCAGCTTTAAGGACGGGCCTAATGAAAAACTGTTTTTT. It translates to CASSFKDGPNEKLFF.

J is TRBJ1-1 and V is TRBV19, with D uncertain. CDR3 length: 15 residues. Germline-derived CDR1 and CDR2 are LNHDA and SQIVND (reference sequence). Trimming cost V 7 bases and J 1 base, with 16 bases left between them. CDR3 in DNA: TGTGCCAGTATTAGGGCCCCCGCAGGGAACACTGAAGCTTTCTTT. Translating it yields CASIRAPAGNTEAFF. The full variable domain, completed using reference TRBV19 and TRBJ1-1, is DGGITQSPKYLFRKEGQNVTLSCEQNLNHDAMYWYRQDPGQGLRLIYYSQIVNDFQKGDIAEGYSVSREKKESFPLTVTSAQKNPTAFYLCASIRAPAGNTEAFFGQGTRLTVV.

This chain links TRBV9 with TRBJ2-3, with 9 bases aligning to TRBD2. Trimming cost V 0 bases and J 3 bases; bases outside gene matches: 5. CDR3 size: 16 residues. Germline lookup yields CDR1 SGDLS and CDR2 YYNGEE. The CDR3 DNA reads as TGTGCCAGCAGCGTAGCGGCGGGGGGGCCTACAGATACGCAGTATTTT. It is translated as CASSVAAGGPTDTQYF.

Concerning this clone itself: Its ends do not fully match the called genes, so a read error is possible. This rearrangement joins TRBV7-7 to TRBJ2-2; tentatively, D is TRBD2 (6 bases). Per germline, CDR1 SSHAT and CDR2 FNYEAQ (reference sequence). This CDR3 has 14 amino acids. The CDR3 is CASSFTGGTGELFF. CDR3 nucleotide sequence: TGTGCTAGCAGCTTCACTGGGGGGACCGGGGAGCTGTTTTTT.

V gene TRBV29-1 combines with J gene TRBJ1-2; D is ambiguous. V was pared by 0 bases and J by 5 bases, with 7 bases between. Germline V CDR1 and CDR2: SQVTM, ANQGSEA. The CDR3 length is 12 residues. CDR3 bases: TGCAGCGTTGAAGATCGGGTTTATGGCTACACCTTC. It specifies CSVEDRVYGYTF.

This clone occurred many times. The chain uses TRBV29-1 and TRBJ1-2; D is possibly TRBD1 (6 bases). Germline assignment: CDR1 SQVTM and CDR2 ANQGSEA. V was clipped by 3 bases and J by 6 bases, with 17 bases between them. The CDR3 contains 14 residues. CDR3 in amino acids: CSVDRRQGMDGYTF. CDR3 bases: TGCAGCGTTGATCGGCGTCAGGGGATGGATGGCTACACCTTC.

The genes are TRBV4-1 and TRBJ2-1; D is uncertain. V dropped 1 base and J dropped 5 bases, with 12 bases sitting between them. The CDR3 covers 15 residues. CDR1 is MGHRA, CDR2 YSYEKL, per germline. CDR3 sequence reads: CASSQGTIFNNEQFF. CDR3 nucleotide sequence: TGCGCCAGCAGCCAAGGTACAATTTTCAACAATGAGCAGTTCTTC.

CDR3: CASSEAPGATRAYEQYF. The CDR3 DNA reads as TGTGCCAGCAGTGAAGCCCCGGGGGCCACCAGGGCCTACGAGCAGTACTTC. The rearrangement links TRBV6-1 to TRBJ2-7; D tentatively fits TRBD1 or TRBD2 (6 bases each). Germline V gene lookup returns CDR1 MNHNS and CDR2 SASEGT. The CDR3 covers 17 residues. V lost 0 bases and J 2 bases, leaving 17 bases between the germline ends.

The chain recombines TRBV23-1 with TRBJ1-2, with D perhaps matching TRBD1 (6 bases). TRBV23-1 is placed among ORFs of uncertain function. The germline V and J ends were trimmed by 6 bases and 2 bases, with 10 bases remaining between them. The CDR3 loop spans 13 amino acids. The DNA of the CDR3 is TGCGCCAGCAGACAGGGCCCCAACTATGGCTACACCTTC. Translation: CASRQGPNYGYTF.

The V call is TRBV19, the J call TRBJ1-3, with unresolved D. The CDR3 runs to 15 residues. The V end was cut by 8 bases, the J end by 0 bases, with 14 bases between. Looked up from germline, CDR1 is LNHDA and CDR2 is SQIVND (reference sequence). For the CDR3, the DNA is TGTGCCAGTGGCGCCAGATCAAGCTCTGGAAACACCATATATTTT. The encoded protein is CASGARSSSGNTIYF.